This TCR beta chain was captured in a study of shared clonotypes between healthy human individuals. Details on this clone: Its antigen is as yet unknown.

Per sorted-subset replicate PCR, input was 200 to 250 ng DNA, representing around 28,000 T cell genomes. The assay was immunoSEQ multiplex PCR, and TCRdb's table has in-frame clones only and misses some. The sample lists 600,000 or so clones; around 96% were seen once. Looked up from germline, CDR1 is KGHSH and CDR2 is LQKENI. The CDR3 runs to 17 residues. Trimming left V 4 bases short and J 1 base short, with 16 bases between. Notes on the study in general: When naive CD4 clonotypes were compared across several donors, 4% to 5.5% were shared. Exclusively blood specimens were collected; tissue repertoires likely differ.

Naive CD8 isolation took CD45RO-negative cells positively selected for CCR7 and excluded terminally differentiated effector memory CD45RA+ cells. V and J are TRBV18 and TRBJ2-2; D is uncertain. Sequenced sample: naive CD8+ T cells sorted from blood. The sequence was collected from a woman aged 25-40 years in good health. In nucleotides, the CDR3 is TGTGCCAGCTCACAAAGCGTCCTGGGCAGGAACACCGGGGAGCTGTTTTTT. This translates into CASSQSVLGRNTGELFF.